The T cell receptor beta chain described here comes from a study of PD-1 blockade in classical Hodgkin lymphoma. This clone occurred many times. The length of the CDR3 is 16 residues. V dropped 0 bases and J dropped 4; count of bases not matched to a gene: 9. CDR1 and CDR2 from the germline V gene are SGHVS and FQNEAQ. No patient escaped relapse after autologous stem cell transplantation, and brentuximab vedotin exposure varied. Sequencing was performed with immunoSEQ multiplex PCR; in TCRdb, only in-frame clones are kept and a portion is missing. Of 35,000 to 55,000 clones in the sample, roughly three quarters were seen once.

Sequencing used peripheral blood mononuclear cells (PBMCs), obtained before the second cycle of nivolumab. The TCR comes from a human donor with classical Hodgkin lymphoma. The chain links TRBV7-8 to TRBJ2-7; 7 positions match TRBD2. In DNA, the CDR3 is TGTGCCAGCAGCTTAGCCCCCAGCGGGACCTTATACGAGCAGTACTTC. This codes for CASSLAPSGTLYEQYF. Looking up the rest from reference TRBV7-8 and TRBJ2-7 gives the full variable domain: GAGVSQSPRYKVAKRGQDVALRCDPISGHVSLFWYQQALGQGPEFLTYFQNEAQLDKSGLPSDRFFAERPEGSVSTLKIQRTQQEDSAVYLCASSLAPSGTLYEQYFGPGTRLTVT.